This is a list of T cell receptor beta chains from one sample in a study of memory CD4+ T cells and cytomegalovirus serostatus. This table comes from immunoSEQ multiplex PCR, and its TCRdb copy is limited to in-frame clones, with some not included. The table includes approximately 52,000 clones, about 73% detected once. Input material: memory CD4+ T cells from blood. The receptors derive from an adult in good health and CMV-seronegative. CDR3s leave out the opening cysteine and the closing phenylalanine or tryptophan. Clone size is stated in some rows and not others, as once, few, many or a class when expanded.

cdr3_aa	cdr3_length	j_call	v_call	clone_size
ASSPIIAGPDTQY	13	TRBJ2-3	TRBV7-2	-
SVGGGGNVLT	10	TRBJ2-6	TRBV29-1	once
AVRGGRNQPQH	11	TRBJ1-5	TRBV6-5	-
ASSLRTGVAF	10	TRBJ1-1	TRBV7-2	-
AISTSPVTDTQY	12	TRBJ2-3	TRBV10-3	-
AWSVRRNEKLF	11	TRBJ1-4	TRBV30	medium-sized
AAGSGGGTDTQY	12	TRBJ2-3	TRBV10-3	-
ASSLGQFYGYT	11	TRBJ1-2	TRBV5-8	-
ASSGEAAGQPQH	12	TRBJ1-5	TRBV9	-
ASSLVDRGRQETQY	14	TRBJ2-5	TRBV7-2	once
ASSEWGAF	8	TRBJ1-1	TRBV6-1	-
ASSLDNSYEQY	11	TRBJ2-7	TRBV5-1	-
ASSTASAYEQY	11	TRBJ2-7	TRBV18	-
AISESPNTEAF	11	TRBJ1-1	TRBV10-3	few
ASSGSGGYYEQY	12	TRBJ2-7	TRBV6-1	-
ASSLTTLQGGHT	12	TRBJ1-2	TRBV5-1	-
ASSSLLGYT	9	TRBJ1-2	TRBV10-2	-
ASSLGTSGYGETQY	14	TRBJ2-5	TRBV9	-
ASRRPGPGETQY	12	TRBJ2-5	TRBV6-5	many
ASSWTSGGTDTQY	13	TRBJ2-3	TRBV5-1	-
ASSPPGQGPEAF	12	TRBJ1-1	TRBV19	-
ASTQGQGKTQY	11	TRBJ2-5	TRBV6-5	-
ATSRERGTEAF	11	TRBJ1-1	TRBV15	-
SVEDGQGANGYT	12	TRBJ1-2	TRBV29-1	-